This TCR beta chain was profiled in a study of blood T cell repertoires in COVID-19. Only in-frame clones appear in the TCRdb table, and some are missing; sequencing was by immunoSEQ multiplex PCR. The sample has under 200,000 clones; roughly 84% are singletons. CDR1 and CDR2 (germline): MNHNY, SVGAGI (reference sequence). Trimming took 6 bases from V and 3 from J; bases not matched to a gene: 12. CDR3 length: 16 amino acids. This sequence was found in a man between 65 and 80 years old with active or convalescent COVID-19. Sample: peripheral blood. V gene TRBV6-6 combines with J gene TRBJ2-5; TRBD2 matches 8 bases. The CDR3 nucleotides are TGTGCCAGCAGACCACGGGCTAGCGGGTTAGAAGAGACCCAGTACTTC. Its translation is CASRPRASGLEETQYF.